Following are 14 T cell receptor beta chains from one sample sequenced in a study of OX40 agonist ivuxolimab in advanced cancers. Assay: immunoSEQ multiplex PCR; the TCRdb copy retains only in-frame clones and omits some. Among some 5,600 clones listed, about 71% were seen once. Sequences were derived from CD4+ or CD8+ T cells sorted from blood, sampled in a trial of the OX40 agonist ivuxolimab. The origin of the receptors is an adult with an advanced solid tumor such as melanoma, head and neck, liver or kidney cancer.

The chain has TRBV7-7 and TRBJ2-3; 8 bases align to TRBD1. V was clipped by 2 bases and J by 10 bases; unmatched bases: 5. This CDR3 has 13 amino acids. Germline CDR1 is SSHAT and CDR2 is FNYEAQ (reference sequence). This CDR3 is CASSLSQGAPQYF. CDR3 in DNA: TGTGCCAGCAGCTTATCCCAGGGGGCACCGCAGTATTTT.

The gene calls are TRBV7-9 and TRBJ1-5, with D perhaps matching TRBD1 (5 bases). The V gene lost 7 bases and the J gene lost 2 bases, with 9 bases spanning the gap. The CDR3 is 13 amino acids. Germline values: CDR1 SEHNR, CDR2 FQNEAQ (reference sequence). The CDR3 loop is CASTQGGNQPQHF. The CDR3 nucleotides read TGTGCCAGCACTCAGGGCGGCAATCAGCCCCAGCATTTT.

The rearrangement links TRBV25-1 to TRBJ2-1, with D uncertain. Germline V gene data show CDR1 as MGHDK and CDR2 as SYGVNS. With 10 bases removed from V and 6 bases from J, the gap between germline ends came to 7 bases. The length of the CDR3 is 10 residues. The CDR3 sequence is CATWFNEQFF. For the CDR3, the DNA is TGTGCCACCTGGTTCAATGAGCAGTTCTTC.

This sequence joins TRBV18 and TRBJ2-7, with TRBD2 identical over 8 bases. Per germline, CDR1 KGHSH and CDR2 LQKENI. The trim removed 3 bases at V and 3 bases at J, leaving 4 bases unmatched. This CDR3 has 14 amino acids. The DNA of the CDR3 is TGTGCCAGCTCACCCCGGGGGGGGAACTACGAGCAGTACTTC. It specifies CASSPRGGNYEQYF.

The chain has TRBV11-2 and TRBJ2-2; possibly TRBD1 or TRBD2 for D (5 bases each). CDR1 SGHAT and CDR2 FQNNGV come from the germline V gene. CDR3 length equals 13 residues. Trimming pared 4 bases from V and 4 bases from J, leaving 7 bases between. The CDR3 DNA follows: TGTGCCAGCAGCTCTGGGACCACCGGGGAGCTGTTTTTT. Its protein product is CASSSGTTGELFF.

This chain uses TRBV15 with TRBJ2-2; 10 nucleotides align to TRBD2. Germline lookup yields CDR1 LNHNV and CDR2 YYDKDF (reference sequence). The CDR3 length is 14 residues. V shed 5 bases and J 5 bases; nucleotides not matched to a gene: 2. Here the CDR3 reads CATSELAGTGELFF. The CDR3 nucleotides are TGTGCCACCAGCGAACTAGCGGGGACCGGGGAGCTGTTTTTT.

The V and J genes are TRBV4-3 and TRBJ2-7, with D maybe TRBD1 (8 bases). There are 15 residues in the CDR3. Per the germline V gene, CDR1 is LGHNA and CDR2 is YSLEER. Deletions cut 2 bases from V and 3 bases from J, with 14 bases between. The CDR3 DNA reads TGCGCCAGCAGCCAAACACAGGGGGGGAGCTACGAGCAGTACTTC. Translation: CASSQTQGGSYEQYF.

The CDR3 bases are TGTGCCAGCAGGGGGGGGACAGGGGTCCCCTATGGCTACACCTTC. Protein: CASRGGTGVPYGYTF. This chain connects TRBV2 to TRBJ1-2; 10 bases fit TRBD1. This CDR3 is 15 amino acids long. J lost 4 bases, V lost 6 bases, and 8 bases had no gene match. Germline V CDR1 and CDR2: SNHLY, FYNNEI.

The chain carries TRBV2 and TRBJ2-1; 9 nucleotides line up with TRBD2. This CDR3 region has 17 residues. Losses at the gene ends were 4 bases for V and 2 bases for J; bases not matched to a gene: 9. Germline V gene sequence: CDR1 SNHLY, CDR2 FYNNEI. CDR3 region: CASSVSAGGLTYNEQFF. CDR3 coding DNA: TGTGCCAGCAGTGTCTCGGCGGGGGGGCTAACCTACAATGAGCAGTTCTTC.

J is TRBJ1-5 and V is TRBV4-1; tentative D call: TRBD1 (6 bases). The germline V gene encodes CDR1 MGHRA and CDR2 YSYEKL. This CDR3 is 15 amino acids long. With 1 base removed from V and 7 bases from J, the gap between germline ends came to 14 bases. CDR3 sequence (DNA): TGCGCCAGCAGCCAAGTTCAGGGAGGGGGACAGCCCCAGCATTTT. Protein product: CASSQVQGGGQPQHF.

V is TRBV19 and J is TRBJ2-7; maybe TRBD2 (6 bases). The CDR3 has 15 amino acids. The germline gives CDR1 LNHDA, CDR2 SQIVND (reference sequence). V gave up 3 bases and J gave up 0 bases, with 12 bases separating them. DNA for the CDR3: TGTGCCAGTAGTATGGGGCAGGGAGGCTCCTACGAGCAGTACTTC. Its translation: CASSMGQGGSYEQYF.

The gene calls are TRBV6-5 and TRBJ1-2; D call uncertain. In germline, CDR1 is MNHEY, CDR2 SVGAGI. The CDR3 runs to 13 residues. The V and J ends lost 0 bases and 8 bases respectively, with 10 bases between them. CDR3 region: CASSYSGGYGYTF. The CDR3 DNA reads TGTGCCAGCAGTTACTCAGGAGGGTACGGCTACACCTTC.

This rearrangement joins TRBV5-1 to TRBJ1-2; 8 bases fit TRBD1. The germline V gene has CDR1 SGHRS and CDR2 YFSETQ. The CDR3 is made up of 17 amino acids. V was pared by 4 bases and J by 0 bases, with 11 bases of the junction left unmatched. In nucleotides, the CDR3 is TGCGCCAGCAGCGTACAGGGGGAGTTGCAACCTAACTATGGCTACACCTTC. Translating gives CASSVQGELQPNYGYTF.

The chain uses TRBV19 and TRBJ2-1, with D perhaps matching TRBD1 (5 bases). This CDR3 contains 13 residues. The V gene's germline CDR1 is LNHDA and CDR2 SQIVND (reference sequence). Deletions cut 0 bases from V and 7 bases from J, with 7 bases between. CDR3 nucleotides: TGTGCCAGTAGTATAGATGGGGCGAATGAGCAGTTCTTC. This codes for CASSIDGANEQFF.